This entry features one TCR beta chain sequence. Per the original methods: Cell counts per sample came from amplifying reference gene primers. Only in-frame clones appear in the TCRdb table, and some are missing; sequencing was by immunoSEQ multiplex PCR. The D gene and trimming were derived from the DNA, and the V and J assignments and clone size from that table. The table shows 100,000 to 150,000 clones, with approximately 84% occurring only once. This sample stems from a study of blood T cell repertoires in COVID-19. Study-level information: Samples taken during acute and convalescent COVID-19 were collected in the United States, Italy and Spain. In each case, the material was cDNA or gDNA derived from T cells, B-cell-depleted T cells, or PBMCs.

Material: peripheral blood. The receptor comes from a woman of 80 years or more with acute or convalescent COVID-19.

CDR3 nucleotide sequence: TGTGCCAGCAGCCCACAGGGGGTTGGCACTGAAGCTTTCTTT. It codes for CASSPQGVGTEAFF. V gene TRBV14 combines with J gene TRBJ1-1; TRBD1 agrees at 8 bases. The CDR3 length is 14 residues. Germline values: CDR1 SGHDN, CDR2 FVKESK. V shed 4 bases and J 4 bases; nucleotides not matched to a gene: 5.